A selection of T cell receptor beta chains follows, all from one sample in a study of T cells in Graves' hyperthyroidism and ophthalmopathy. TCRdb recomputed calls from the multiplex PCR reads with MiXCR, one row per CDR3 protein. This table holds about 280,000 distinct CDR3 sequences, less than 30% found once. The sample was blood. The receptor set was obtained from a man between 40 and 49 years old with Graves' hyperthyroidism that later progressed to Graves' ophthalmopathy. Each CDR3 is given with its conserved first and last residue. Fields, in order: V gene, clone size, D gene, J gene, CDR3 DNA, CDR3 protein. A D gene is named only where the DNA matches it firmly. Clone size appears in some rows only: once, few, many, or a class for an expanded clone.

v_gene: TRBV6-5
abundance: many
d_gene: TRBD1
j_gene: TRBJ2-7
CDR3nt: TGTGCCAGCAAAACCGGGACAGAATCCTACGAGCAGTACTTC
CDR3aa: CASKTGTESYEQYF

v_gene: TRBV20-1
abundance: .
d_gene: .
j_gene: TRBJ1-2
CDR3nt: TGCGGTGCTAGAGATGGCGGGGTATCTGGCTACGCCTTC
CDR3aa: CGARDGGVSGYAF

v_gene: TRBV4-1
abundance: many
d_gene: .
j_gene: TRBJ1-5
CDR3nt: TGCGCCAGCAGCCCCGCCTCCAGGGAACGGGATCAGCCCCAGCATTTT
CDR3aa: CASSPASRERDQPQHF

v_gene: TRBV20-1
abundance: .
d_gene: TRBD1
j_gene: TRBJ2-4
CDR3nt: TGCAGTGCTAGAAACCGGGACAGGGGACCGAACATTCAGTACTTC
CDR3aa: CSARNRDRGPNIQYF

v_gene: TRBV11-2
abundance: .
d_gene: .
j_gene: TRBJ2-7
CDR3nt: TGTGCCAGCGCTCTTGGGGCGGCAGGGTCCTACGAGCAGTACTTC
CDR3aa: CASALGAAGSYEQYF

v_gene: TRBV6-2/TRBV6-3
abundance: .
d_gene: .
j_gene: TRBJ1-1
CDR3nt: TGTGCCAGCATTAGGGCGGGAGTGAACACTGAAGCTTTCTTT
CDR3aa: CASIRAGVNTEAFF

v_gene: TRBV11-2
abundance: many
d_gene: .
j_gene: TRBJ2-7
CDR3nt: TGTGCCAGCAGTTTGGGGGGGGGCAGGTCCTACGAGCAGTACTTC
CDR3aa: CASSLGGGRSYEQYF

v_gene: TRBV27
abundance: .
d_gene: .
j_gene: TRBJ1-1
CDR3nt: TGTGCCAGCAGGGCCCTGAACACTGAAGCTTTCTTT
CDR3aa: CASRALNTEAFF

v_gene: TRBV12-3/TRBV12-4
abundance: few
d_gene: .
j_gene: TRBJ1-4
CDR3nt: TGTGCCAGCAGTTTTGGTGCCCTCCCCCCTAATGAAAAACTGTTTTTT
CDR3aa: CASSFGALPPNEKLFF

v_gene: TRBV30
abundance: many
d_gene: .
j_gene: TRBJ2-7
CDR3nt: TGTGCCTGGAGTGTCTCTTTGTATTACGAGCAGTACTTC
CDR3aa: CAWSVSLYYEQYF

v_gene: TRBV11-2
abundance: many
d_gene: TRBD2
j_gene: TRBJ2-2
CDR3nt: TGTGCCAGCAGCTTAAGACTAGCGGGAGTCACCGGGGAGCTGTTTTTT
CDR3aa: CASSLRLAGVTGELFF

v_gene: TRBV15
abundance: many
d_gene: TRBD2
j_gene: TRBJ2-2
CDR3nt: TGTGCCACCAGCAGGACTAGCGCATCCACCGGGGAGCTGTTTTTT
CDR3aa: CATSRTSASTGELFF

v_gene: TRBV7-9
abundance: many
d_gene: .
j_gene: TRBJ1-5
CDR3nt: TGTGCCAGCAGCTTCCTAAATCAGCCCCAGCATTTT
CDR3aa: CASSFLNQPQHF

v_gene: TRBV7-9
abundance: many
d_gene: TRBD1
j_gene: TRBJ2-1
CDR3nt: TGTGCCAGCACCCCTCGCGGACAGGGCAGTGACTCCTACAATGAGCAGTTCTTC
CDR3aa: CASTPRGQGSDSYNEQFF

v_gene: TRBV6-5
abundance: .
d_gene: TRBD2
j_gene: TRBJ2-7
CDR3nt: TGTGCCAGCAGTTCGCTAGCGGGAGTTCACGAGCAGTACTTC
CDR3aa: CASSSLAGVHEQYF

v_gene: TRBV7-2
abundance: many
d_gene: TRBD1
j_gene: TRBJ1-5
CDR3nt: TGTGCCAGCAGCTTTGCCGGGACAGACAATCAGCCCCAGCATTTT
CDR3aa: CASSFAGTDNQPQHF

v_gene: TRBV2
abundance: many
d_gene: .
j_gene: TRBJ2-7
CDR3nt: TGTGCCAGCTACAGGGTGGATGGGGAGCAGTACTTC
CDR3aa: CASYRVDGEQYF

v_gene: TRBV11-2
abundance: many
d_gene: .
j_gene: TRBJ2-4
CDR3nt: TGTGCCAGCAATCTAGGCCGAACCAAAAACATTCAGTACTTC
CDR3aa: CASNLGRTKNIQYF

v_gene: TRBV28
abundance: many
d_gene: .
j_gene: TRBJ1-3
CDR3nt: TGTGCCAGCATCGGGAGACCGAGCTCTGGAAACACCATATATTTT
CDR3aa: CASIGRPSSGNTIYF

v_gene: TRBV5-4
abundance: few
d_gene: TRBD1
j_gene: TRBJ2-5
CDR3nt: TGTGCCAGCAGCCTCGCGGCCCGGGACAGGGGGCAGACCCAGTACTTC
CDR3aa: CASSLAARDRGQTQYF

v_gene: TRBV11-3
abundance: .
d_gene: TRBD1
j_gene: TRBJ1-2
CDR3nt: TGTGCCAGCAGCTTTGGGGGACAGTTTGGCTACACCTTC
CDR3aa: CASSFGGQFGYTF

v_gene: TRBV7-3
abundance: many
d_gene: .
j_gene: TRBJ2-5
CDR3nt: TGTGCCAGCAGCAGGACTGGCGGCGAGACCCAGTACTTC
CDR3aa: CASSRTGGETQYF

v_gene: TRBV6-2/TRBV6-3
abundance: few
d_gene: .
j_gene: TRBJ2-7
CDR3nt: TGTGCCAGCAGTTACACCCAGGACTTTCCCACCTACGAGCAGTACTTC
CDR3aa: CASSYTQDFPTYEQYF

v_gene: TRBV6-2/TRBV6-3
abundance: once
d_gene: .
j_gene: TRBJ2-1
CDR3nt: TGTGCCAGCGGGTTACAGGGTTCAAACAATGAGCAGTTCTTC
CDR3aa: CASGLQGSNNEQFF

v_gene: TRBV2
abundance: many
d_gene: TRBD1
j_gene: TRBJ2-5
CDR3nt: TGTGCCAGCAGTAGAACAACAGGGGGCAGGGAGACCCAGTACTTC
CDR3aa: CASSRTTGGRETQYF

v_gene: TRBV24-1
abundance: many
d_gene: TRBD2
j_gene: TRBJ2-5
CDR3nt: TGTGCCACCAGCGAACTAGCGGGGGCACAAGAGACCCAGTACTTC
CDR3aa: CATSELAGAQETQYF

v_gene: TRBV20-1
abundance: few
d_gene: TRBD2
j_gene: TRBJ2-5
CDR3nt: TGCAGTGCTAACCCGGGGGGAAACTACGAGACCCAGTACTTC
CDR3aa: CSANPGGNYETQYF

v_gene: TRBV2
abundance: many
d_gene: .
j_gene: TRBJ1-2
CDR3nt: TGTGCCAGCAGTTCCGGGGCTTCATTGGGTGGCTACACCTTC
CDR3aa: CASSSGASLGGYTF